The sample holds a few counts of the clone carrying this TCR beta chain. The antigen remains unidentified. The same CDR3 arises from other DNA sequences in this sample as well. By way of CD45RO/CCR7/CD25/CD127/CD95/CD27, the CD4+ regulatory, stem cell-like memory, central memory and naive cells were sorted. The data belong to a study of beta chain features in type 1 diabetes. Findings of the study overall: Within patients, naive, central memory and Treg TCRB repertoires seemed more similar than within healthy donors. Type 1 diabetes patients had TCRB CDR3s that were shorter (moderately but significantly so) in all four CD4+ subsets. Whether TCRB rearrangement is influenced by HLA type was left unresolved in this analysis.

The germline V and J ends were trimmed by 2 bases and 5 bases, with 6 bases remaining between them. This CDR3 is built from 12 residues. Germline loops: CDR1 SEHNR, CDR2 FQNEAQ (reference sequence). The entirety of the isolated RNA underwent reverse transcription, so expressed TCRB transcripts were sequenced. Regulatory, naive and central memory T cell samples averaged approximately 3.4 million reads. Profiled with immunoSEQ multiplex PCR; TCRdb holds only in-frame clones, not every one. Of 630,000 or so clones in the sample, over 11% are singletons; the top ten hold 0.035% to 0.045%. This sequence joins TRBV7-9 and TRBJ2-5; no clear D. Specimen: naive CD4+ T cells from blood. The sequence was obtained from a young man with type 1 diabetes. CDR3 sequence: CASSLLGETQYF. For the CDR3, the DNA is TGTGCCAGCAGCTTATTGGGCGAGACCCAGTACTTC.